Listed below are T cell receptor beta chains from one sample, sequenced in a study of blood T cell repertoires in COVID-19. Sequencing was performed with immunoSEQ multiplex PCR; in TCRdb, only in-frame clones are kept and a portion is missing. Seen here are fewer than 500,000 clones, 70% to 90% observed once, and the top ten hold roughly 0.84%. Input material: peripheral blood. These receptors were obtained from a man aged 18 to 29 with COVID-19, enrolled during active disease. Both conserved end residues are part of each CDR3. Each record gives: D gene, clone size, V gene, J gene, CDR3 DNA, CDR3 protein. The D gene is left open where the match is weak. Clone sizes are given selectively: once, few, many, or a class where the clone is expanded.

.,.,TRBV7-2,TRBJ2-5,TGTGCCAGCAGTTTTACGGCTATCGGGGAGACCCAGTACTTC,CASSFTAIGETQYF
.,.,TRBV9,TRBJ2-2,TGTGCCAGCAGCGTTACGGGACATCCCAACACCGGGGAGCTGTTTTTT,CASSVTGHPNTGELFF
TRBD2,.,TRBV7-9,TRBJ2-1,TGTGCCAGCAGCCCATCCCAACTAGCGGGGGTGAACAATGAGCAGTTCTTC,CASSPSQLAGVNNEQFF
.,.,TRBV11-3,TRBJ2-3,TGTGCCAGCAGCTGGACCAGGGTAGATACGCAGTATTTT,CASSWTRVDTQYF
.,.,TRBV5-4,TRBJ2-7,TGTGCCAGCAGCTTGGGCGTTTCTTCAGACTTCTACGAGCAGTACTTC,CASSLGVSSDFYEQYF
.,.,TRBV2,TRBJ1-2,TGTGCCAGCAGTGCTCAGGGGTCTAACTATGGCTACACCTTC,CASSAQGSNYGYTF
TRBD2,.,TRBV5-4,TRBJ2-5,TGTGCCAGCAGCTTGAGGCTAGCGGACCAAGAGACCCAGTACTTC,CASSLRLADQETQYF
.,few,TRBV5-1,TRBJ2-7,TGCGCCAGCAGCTTTCCCGGGAGAAGCGGCGAGCAGTACTTC,CASSFPGRSGEQYF
.,.,TRBV5-4,TRBJ1-1,TGTGCCAGCAGCTTGGATTGGGGCGGAGAAGCTTTCTTT,CASSLDWGGEAFF
TRBD1,.,TRBV29-1,TRBJ2-3,TGCAGCGCCAGGACAGGGGCAGATACGCAGTATTTT,CSARTGADTQYF
.,.,TRBV5-6,TRBJ2-5,TGTGCCAGCAGCTTGGCCGGGGGTCAGACCCAGTACTTC,CASSLAGGQTQYF
.,.,TRBV27,TRBJ1-5,TGTGCCAGCAGTTTATTAAATCAGCCCCAGCATTTT,CASSLLNQPQHF
TRBD1,few,TRBV5-1,TRBJ2-5,TGCGCCAGCAGCCTAGGGGGCCTCGGGGAGACCCAGTACTTC,CASSLGGLGETQYF
.,.,TRBV29-1,TRBJ2-7,TGCAGCGCCCTGGCCGCATACGAGCAGTACTTC,CSALAAYEQYF
TRBD1,.,TRBV12-3/TRBV12-4,TRBJ1-2,TGTGCCAGCGACAGGGTAGATGGAAATGGCTACACCTTC,CASDRVDGNGYTF
.,once,TRBV6-5,TRBJ1-1,TGTGCCAGCCGCGGGACGGACACTGAAGCTTTCTTT,CASRGTDTEAFF
.,once,TRBV7-9,TRBJ1-6,TGTGCCAGCAGCTTAGAGGGAGGGGGGAATTCACCCCTCCACTTT,CASSLEGGGNSPLHF
TRBD1,.,TRBV10-1,TRBJ1-1,TGCGCCAGCAGTGACAGGACAGGGTTGGGGGGCACTGAAGCTTTCTTT,CASSDRTGLGGTEAFF
.,once,TRBV19,TRBJ2-3,TGTGCCAGTAGTTCCAACAGTTTATCTAGCACAGATACGCAGTATTTT,CASSSNSLSSTDTQYF
.,.,TRBV4-1,TRBJ2-3,TGCGCCAGCAGCCCTCTAGCAGTTTTCACAGATACGCAGTATTTT,CASSPLAVFTDTQYF
TRBD2,.,TRBV4-2,TRBJ2-1,TGTGCCAGCAGCCCGGGTGGCGGGGGGGCTCTTGAGCAGTTCTTC,CASSPGGGGALEQFF
.,.,TRBV16,TRBJ2-3,TGTGCCAGCAGCCGATCGGCGGAGGGCACAGATACGCAGTATTTT,CASSRSAEGTDTQYF
TRBD1,once,TRBV6-2/TRBV6-3,TRBJ2-1,TGTGCCAGCAGTTACTCGGTACAGGGGATGAACAATGAGCAGTTCTTC,CASSYSVQGMNNEQFF
TRBD1,once,TRBV7-9,TRBJ1-1,TGTGCCAGCAGAGCACCGGACAGGGTTCCCGAAGCTTTCTTT,CASRAPDRVPEAFF
.,.,TRBV7-9,TRBJ2-5,TGTGCCAGCAGCCCCGGGCGGGGGCGGCAAGAGACCCAGTACTTC,CASSPGRGRQETQYF
.,few,TRBV10-2,TRBJ1-1,TGCGCCAGCAGTCTCTCAACAGGGTGGGGTGAAGCTTTCTTT,CASSLSTGWGEAFF
TRBD2,once,TRBV19,TRBJ2-1,TGTGCCAGTAGCCGTACTAGCGGGGTTTTCTTTGAGCAGTTCTTC,CASSRTSGVFFEQFF
TRBD2,.,TRBV28,TRBJ2-2,TGTGCCAGCAGATTAAGCGGGAGTGGTAGCACCGGGGAGCTGTTTTTT,CASRLSGSGSTGELFF
.,.,TRBV7-9,TRBJ2-2,TGTGCCAGCAGCTTTGGGCAGAACACCGGGGAGCTGTTTTTT,CASSFGQNTGELFF